This TCR beta chain is from a study of blood T cell repertoires in COVID-19. Study-wide background: Whether acute or convalescent, the COVID-19 samples came from the United States, Italy and Spain.

Assay: immunoSEQ multiplex PCR; the TCRdb copy retains only in-frame clones and omits some. The sample holds some 150,000 clones; roughly 85% are singletons and the top ten take around 4.3%. In germline, CDR1 is LNHDA, CDR2 SQIVND (reference sequence). V trimming: 2 bases; J trimming: 6 bases; junction bases outside the gene matches: 12. The CDR3 length is 18 residues. In assigning cohorts, the study relied on participant-reported clinical history. Recovered status in Cohort 3 required two negative PCRs, clearance, or symptom resolution. The sample was PBMCs or T cells enriched from blood (not recorded which). This clonotype was sampled from a woman aged 45-65 years who had recovered from COVID-19. This rearrangement joins TRBV19 to TRBJ2-1, with 11 bases lining up with TRBD2. The CDR3 nucleotides are TGTGCCAGTAGTATACGCCCACAACTAGCGGGAGCCCCCAATGAGCAGTTCTTC. Translation gives CASSIRPQLAGAPNEQFF.